One sample yielded the 31 T cell receptor beta chains listed below, sequenced in a study of Ad26.COV2.S vaccination and SARS-CoV-2 variants. Using immunoSEQ multiplex PCR, the repertoire was profiled, and TCRdb retains in-frame clones only, with some absent. The sample lists more than 350,000 clones; 80% to 95% were seen once. This sample's treatment: roughly 18 received Ad26.COV2.S at low or high dose, single or two shots; about 5 received placebo; per-sample allocation not given. After the first vaccine or placebo injection, samples were drawn on day 63. The starting material was peripheral blood, obtained in a trial of Ad26.COV2.S vaccine versus placebo. The source is a person aged 18-60 years who received the Ad26.COV2.S COVID-19 vaccine or a placebo.

The V call is TRBV7-9, the J call TRBJ2-7; 7 positions agree with TRBD2. Germline V gives CDR1 SEHNR, CDR2 FQNEAQ (reference sequence). The CDR3 extends over 16 amino acids. J lost 4 bases, V lost 3 bases, and 12 bases had no gene match. The CDR3, as DNA: TGTGCCAGCAGCTTTGGCGGGAGCGTTCTCGCTTACGAGCAGTACTTC. This translates into CASSFGGSVLAYEQYF.

This clone has just a few counts. The chain carries TRBV6-2 or TRBV6-3 and TRBJ2-6; D might be TRBD1 (6 bases). Trimming shortened V by 4 bases and J by 0 bases, and 7 bases separated the two germline ends. Germline CDR1 reads MNHEY; CDR2 reads SVGEGT. CDR3 length: 15 residues. As DNA, the CDR3 is TGTGCCAGCAGTTTACAGGGCTCTGGGGCCAACGTCCTGACTTTC. It is translated as CASSLQGSGANVLTF.

This sequence joins TRBV24-1 and TRBJ2-1; 7 bases map to TRBD2. CDR3 length equals 16 residues. V was clipped by 5 bases and J by 4 bases; unmatched bases: 10. Germline V gene data show CDR1 as KGHDR and CDR2 as SFDVKD. The CDR3 here is CATSVGTGGRYNEQFF. DNA for the CDR3: TGTGCCACCAGTGTGGGAACCGGCGGGAGATACAATGAGCAGTTCTTC.

This rearrangement joins TRBV19 to TRBJ2-3, with 9 bases fitting TRBD2. The CDR3 is 15 amino acids. Trimming took 5 bases from V and 3 from J; bases not matched to a gene: 6. Germline V gives CDR1 LNHDA, CDR2 SQIVND (reference sequence). The CDR3 sequence is CASSLGAGGTDTQYF. CDR3 coding DNA: TGTGCCAGTAGTCTTGGGGCGGGAGGGACAGATACGCAGTATTTT.

This chain joins TRBV19 and TRBJ2-7, with 11 bases identical to TRBD2. The CDR3 extends over 15 amino acids. Per germline, CDR1 LNHDA and CDR2 SQIVND (reference sequence). Germline trimming cut 6 bases from V and 4 bases from J; bases unmatched to any gene: 8. CDR3 loop: CASSLWTSGPYEQYF. The CDR3 bases are TGTGCCAGTAGCCTATGGACTAGCGGGCCTTACGAGCAGTACTTC. Full variable domain (rest looked up from reference TRBV19 and TRBJ2-7): DGGITQSPKYLFRKEGQNVTLSCEQNLNHDAMYWYRQDPGQGLRLIYYSQIVNDFQKGDIAEGYSVSREKKESFPLTVTSAQKNPTAFYLCASSLWTSGPYEQYFGPGTRLTVT.

The chain employs TRBV11-2 and TRBJ2-1, with D possibly TRBD1 on 6 matching bases. The V gene's germline CDR1 is SGHAT and CDR2 FQNNGV. Trimming removed 5 bases at V and 5 bases at J, with 19 bases between. The CDR3 contains 16 residues. This CDR3 is CASSTLQGPKNNEQFF. CDR3 nucleotide sequence: TGTGCCAGCAGCACATTACAGGGCCCCAAGAACAATGAGCAGTTCTTC.

The rearrangement uses TRBV25-1 and TRBJ2-7, with D possibly TRBD1 on 6 matching bases. Trimming took 4 bases from V and 3 from J, leaving 7 bases between them. Germline values: CDR1 MGHDK, CDR2 SYGVNS. The CDR3 has 12 residues. In DNA, the CDR3 is TGTGCCAGCAGTGTACAGGGCTACGAGCAGTACTTC. Residues: CASSVQGYEQYF.

The J gene is TRBJ2-7, the V gene TRBV19; no definite D call. Between the trimmed V and J ends, which lost 3 bases and 3 bases, there was a span of 12 bases. Germline loops: CDR1 LNHDA, CDR2 SQIVND (reference sequence). CDR3 length: 14 amino acids. CDR3 DNA sequence: TGTGCCAGTAGTATTTTTGCCTCCAGCTACGAGCAGTACTTC. This codes for CASSIFASSYEQYF. Using reference TRBV19 and TRBJ2-7 for the parts outside the CDR3, the full variable domain is DGGITQSPKYLFRKEGQNVTLSCEQNLNHDAMYWYRQDPGQGLRLIYYSQIVNDFQKGDIAEGYSVSREKKESFPLTVTSAQKNPTAFYLCASSIFASSYEQYFGPGTRLTVT.

The rearrangement uses TRBV9 and TRBJ1-3, with 10 bases lining up with TRBD1. Germline V gene data show CDR1 as SGDLS and CDR2 as YYNGEE. J gave up 5 bases and V 3 bases, and 5 bases lay outside the gene matches. CDR3 length equals 15 residues. The CDR3 DNA is TGTGCCAGCAGCGCGGGGACAGGGGCTAGAAACACCATATATTTT. It specifies CASSAGTGARNTIYF.

This rearrangement joins TRBV4-1 to TRBJ2-1; 11 positions agree with TRBD2. With V trimmed by 0 bases and J by 8 bases, 9 bases remained unmatched. The germline V gene has CDR1 MGHRA and CDR2 YSYEKL. The CDR3 is made up of 17 amino acids. DNA for the CDR3: TGCGCCAGCAGCCAAGACCTGACTAGCGGGAATTCGTATGAGCAGTTCTTC. This sequence encodes CASSQDLTSGNSYEQFF.

The J gene is TRBJ2-7, the V gene TRBV20-1; TRBD2 might be the D (6 bases). Between the trimmed V and J ends, which lost 6 bases and 5 bases, there was a span of 11 bases. Germline V lookup: CDR1 DFQATT, CDR2 SNEGSKA (reference sequence). CDR3 size: 11 residues. The CDR3 sequence: CSARLVHEQYF. The CDR3 coding sequence is TGCAGTGCGAGACTAGTGCACGAGCAGTACTTC.

This clone was recorded only once. The chain employs TRBV9 and TRBJ2-1; D is perhaps TRBD1 or TRBD2 (5 bases each). Trimming removed 2 bases from V and 6 bases from J, with 15 bases in between. Germline values: CDR1 SGDLS, CDR2 YYNGEE. CDR3 size: 15 residues. The CDR3 here is CASSVQMGETNEQFF. CDR3 bases: TGTGCCAGCAGCGTCCAGATGGGGGAGACCAATGAGCAGTTCTTC. Looking up the rest from reference TRBV9 and TRBJ2-1 gives the full variable domain: DSGVTQTPKHLITATGQRVTLRCSPRSGDLSVYWYQQSLDQGLQFLIQYYNGEERAKGNILERFSAQQFPDLHSELNLSSLELGDSALYFCASSVQMGETNEQFFGPGTRLTVL.

This clone was seen a single time. The V and J genes are TRBV11-1 and TRBJ2-1, with a possible D match to TRBD2 (6 bases). Germline lookup yields CDR1 SGHAT and CDR2 FQDESV (reference sequence). Trimming cost V 3 bases and J 5 bases, with 8 bases left between them. The CDR3 sequence is 13 residues long. The CDR3 sequence: CASSFSGNNEQFF. In DNA form, the CDR3 reads TGTGCCAGCAGCTTTAGCGGAAACAATGAGCAGTTCTTC.

The V gene is TRBV9, the J gene TRBJ1-1; D unclear. V lost 4 bases and J lost 0, with 13 bases in between. CDR3 length: 15 amino acids. Germline CDR1 SGDLS, CDR2 YYNGEE. The CDR3 sequence is CASSLVGIMNTEAFF. The CDR3 nucleotides are TGTGCCAGCAGCCTCGTGGGGATTATGAACACTGAAGCTTTCTTT. Combining the CDR3 with reference TRBV9 and TRBJ1-1 gives the whole variable domain DSGVTQTPKHLITATGQRVTLRCSPRSGDLSVYWYQQSLDQGLQFLIQYYNGEERAKGNILERFSAQQFPDLHSELNLSSLELGDSALYFCASSLVGIMNTEAFFGQGTRLTVV.

The V call is TRBV9, the J call TRBJ2-2; possibly TRBD1 for D (6 bases). V was trimmed by 3 bases and J by 1 base, leaving 10 bases between them. Germline CDR1 is SGDLS and CDR2 is YYNGEE. The CDR3 extends over 15 amino acids. CDR3 nucleotide sequence: TGTGCCAGCAGCGGCCTAGGGGGGAACACCGGGGAGCTGTTTTTT. Its translation: CASSGLGGNTGELFF.

This clone was detected once. CDR3 sequence: CASSMTSGSAEQFF. The DNA for the CDR3 is TGTGCCAGTAGTATGACTAGCGGGAGCGCTGAGCAGTTCTTC. The gene calls are TRBV19 and TRBJ2-1; 12 nucleotides align to TRBD2. The CDR3 has 14 amino acids. CDR1 LNHDA and CDR2 SQIVND come from the germline V gene (reference sequence). The junction had 3 bases not matched to a gene; V was cut back by 3 bases and J by 9 bases.

The V and J genes are TRBV18 and TRBJ1-4; D not resolved. The germline V gene has CDR1 KGHSH and CDR2 LQKENI. The CDR3 runs 15 residues. The ends were cut back, 3 bases at V and 4 bases at J, with 12 bases in the middle. The CDR3 reads CASSPSAGVNEKLFF. The CDR3 nucleotides are TGTGCCAGCTCACCCTCTGCCGGGGTTAATGAAAAACTGTTTTTT.

This CDR3 reads CASSPPGAFGNEQFF. The CDR3 region has the DNA TGTGCCAGCAGCCCTCCCGGGGCGTTCGGGAATGAGCAGTTCTTC. The rearrangement uses TRBV7-9 and TRBJ2-1, with D possibly being TRBD1 or TRBD2 (5 bases each). The V gene's germline CDR1 is SEHNR and CDR2 FQNEAQ (reference sequence). The CDR3 sequence is 15 residues long. V was trimmed by 5 bases and J by 7 bases, leaving 18 bases between them.

The V and J genes are TRBV5-1 and TRBJ1-3; 7 bases align to TRBD1. The CDR3 is made up of 16 amino acids. Germline trimming cut 4 bases from V and 0 bases from J; bases unmatched to any gene: 7. CDR1 and CDR2 from the germline V gene are SGHRS and YFSETQ. The CDR3 sequence: CASSLSGTASGNTIYF. Written as DNA, the CDR3 is TGCGCCAGCAGCCTTTCCGGGACAGCCTCTGGAAACACCATATATTTT.

The rearrangement links TRBV10-3 to TRBJ1-1; D uncertain. V lost 6 bases and J 3 bases, leaving 17 bases between the germline ends. The CDR3 loop spans 15 amino acids. Germline-derived CDR1 and CDR2 are ENHRY and SYGVKD. This CDR3 reads CAIRTTSSEYTEAFF. CDR3 DNA: TGTGCCATCAGAACAACCTCTTCTGAGTACACTGAAGCTTTCTTT.

Written as DNA, the CDR3 is TGTGCCAGTAGTACTGAACAAACCTCTGGAAACACCATATATTTT. Protein: CASSTEQTSGNTIYF. J is TRBJ1-3 and V is TRBV19; no clear D. CDR3 size: 15 residues. Per the germline V gene, CDR1 is LNHDA and CDR2 is SQIVND (reference sequence). V was clipped by 4 bases and J by 0 bases, with 10 bases between them.

The chain is built from TRBV29-1 and TRBJ1-1, with a possible D match to TRBD1 (6 bases). From germline, CDR1 is SQVTM and CDR2 ANQGSEA. V lost 6 bases, J lost 3 bases, and 14 bases lay in between. This CDR3 region has 13 residues. Written as DNA, the CDR3 is TGCAGCGTCGGATCAGGGGCGGACACTGAAGCTTTCTTT. This sequence encodes CSVGSGADTEAFF.

V usage is TRBV18 and J usage is TRBJ2-2; D remains unclear. This CDR3 comprises 16 residues. CDR1 KGHSH and CDR2 LQKENI come from the germline V gene. V was cut by 3 bases and J by 0 bases, with 11 bases left in between. CDR3 nucleotides: TGTGCCAGCTCACCGGTTGTTGCCGCGAACACCGGGGAGCTGTTTTTT. This gives the protein CASSPVVAANTGELFF.

The chain employs TRBV7-9 and TRBJ2-1; 12 nucleotides line up with TRBD2. The CDR3 covers 18 residues. CDR1 is SEHNR and CDR2 is FQNEAQ in the germline V gene (reference sequence). J was trimmed by 7 bases and V by 2 bases; bases with no gene match: 12. CDR3 coding DNA: TGTGCCAGCAGCTTACGGCTAGCGGGAGGGAAGGTTGAGAATGAGCAGTTCTTC. It is translated as CASSLRLAGGKVENEQFF.

This chain joins TRBV6-1 and TRBJ2-3; TRBD2 matches 10 bases. V shed 1 base, J shed 2 bases, and the junction held 12 bases outside the gene matches. Germline values: CDR1 MNHNS, CDR2 SASEGT. The CDR3 covers 19 residues. The CDR3 DNA sequence: TGTGCCAGCAGTGAAGGTGGGGGATATACTAGCGGGGACACAGATACGCAGTATTTT. Encoded protein: CASSEGGGYTSGDTDTQYF.

J is TRBJ2-1 and V is TRBV6-5; maybe TRBD2 (5 bases). In germline, CDR1 is MNHEY, CDR2 SVGAGI. The CDR3 covers 15 residues. V dropped 6 bases and J dropped 0 bases, with 12 bases sitting between them. CDR3 nucleotide sequence: TGTGCCAGCAGGCCAGCGGATAGCTCCTACAATGAGCAGTTCTTC. It specifies CASRPADSSYNEQFF.

This rearrangement joins TRBV6-2 or TRBV6-3 to TRBJ1-2; D gene ambiguous. Germline V lookup: CDR1 MNHEY, CDR2 SVGEGT. This CDR3 contains 13 residues. The V and J ends lost 2 bases and 3 bases respectively, with 7 bases between them. The CDR3 sequence is CASSYGIYYGYTF. The CDR3 region has the DNA TGTGCCAGCAGTTACGGCATTTACTATGGCTACACCTTC.

In this sample, this clone turned up once. The genes are TRBV28 and TRBJ1-3; possibly TRBD1 for D (6 bases). V lost 4 bases to trimming and J lost 4 bases, with 17 bases between them. This CDR3 contains 16 residues. Germline-derived CDR1 and CDR2 are MDHEN and SYDVKM. The CDR3 DNA reads as TGTGCCAGCAGTTCCCCCTTTACAGGGCCCGGAAACACCATATATTTT. Translation: CASSSPFTGPGNTIYF.

The V call is TRBV27, the J call TRBJ2-4, with D maybe TRBD2 (6 bases). Trimming took 3 bases from V and 5 from J, leaving 11 bases between them. The CDR3 has 14 residues. Germline lookup yields CDR1 MNHEY and CDR2 SMNVEV (reference sequence). For the CDR3, the DNA is TGTGCCAGCAGTTTCGGGGGTGGTCAAAACATTCAGTACTTC. Its protein product is CASSFGGGQNIQYF.

The chain joins TRBV18 to TRBJ2-7; tentatively, D is TRBD2 (5 bases). V lost 0 bases, J lost 3 bases, and 15 bases lay in between. Germline assignment: CDR1 KGHSH and CDR2 LQKENI. This CDR3 is built from 16 residues. CDR3 in amino acids: CASSPPGSGDNYEQYF. The CDR3 nucleotides are TGTGCCAGCTCACCACCAGGCAGCGGAGATAACTACGAGCAGTACTTC.

The V call is TRBV7-6, the J call TRBJ1-4; D perhaps matches TRBD1 (5 bases). Germline CDR1 is SGHVS and CDR2 is FNYEAQ. The CDR3 is 18 amino acids. V was cut by 2 bases and J by 6 bases, with 22 bases left in between. This chain's CDR3 is CASSLTTSGREDDEKLFF. The CDR3 DNA is TGTGCCAGCAGCTTAACCACGTCGGGGCGTGAGGATGATGAAAAACTGTTTTTT.